This TCR beta chain appears in the sequencing data of a study of neurological immune-mediated disorders. Many counts were recorded for this clonotype. Source material was 2 million unsorted PBMCs, stored at -80 °C in RNAlater. TCRdb re-called the 5' RACE reads with MiXCR, one entry per CDR3 protein. The sample lists under 70,000 distinct CDR3 sequences, approximately 3.4% seen once, with more than 4.5% in the top ten. The sequence came from a woman in her fifties or sixties with multiple sclerosis. Specimen: PBMCs.

In DNA, the CDR3 is TGCAGTGCTCCGACTAGCGGGGGGAACACAGATACGCAGTATTTT. Translation gives CSAPTSGGNTDTQYF. This rearrangement joins TRBV20-1 to TRBJ2-3; 13 positions agree with TRBD2. Germline V lookup: CDR1 DFQATT, CDR2 SNEGSKA (reference sequence). The CDR3 is 15 amino acids. The junction had 4 bases not matched to a gene; V was cut back by 5 bases and J by 2 bases.